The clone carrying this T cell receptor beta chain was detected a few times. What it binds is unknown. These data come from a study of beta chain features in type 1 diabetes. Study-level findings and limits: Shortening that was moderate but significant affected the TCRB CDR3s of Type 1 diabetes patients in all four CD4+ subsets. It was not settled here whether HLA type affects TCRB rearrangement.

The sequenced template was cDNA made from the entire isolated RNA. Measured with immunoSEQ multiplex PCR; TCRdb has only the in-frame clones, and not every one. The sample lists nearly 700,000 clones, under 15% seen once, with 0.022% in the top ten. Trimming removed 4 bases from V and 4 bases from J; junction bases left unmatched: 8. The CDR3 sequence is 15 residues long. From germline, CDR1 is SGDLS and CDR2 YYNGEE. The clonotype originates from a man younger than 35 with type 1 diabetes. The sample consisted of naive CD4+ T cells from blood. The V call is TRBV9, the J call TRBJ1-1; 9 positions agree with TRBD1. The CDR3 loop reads CASSLFTGGLTEAFF. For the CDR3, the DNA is TGTGCCAGCAGCCTCTTTACAGGGGGCCTCACTGAAGCTTTCTTT.